This T cell receptor beta chain was recorded in a study of T cell responses to AZD1222 COVID-19 vaccine. Data came from immunoSEQ multiplex PCR; TCRdb stores just in-frame clones and leaves some out. The data contain over 150,000 clones, around 88% of them singletons. The CDR3 has 12 amino acids. The V gene's germline CDR1 is LGHDT and CDR2 YNNKEL (reference sequence). Pooled together were second doses at about 4 or about 12 weeks. Findings of the study overall: Sampling that yielded the repertoires occurred only after the peak T cell response.

A note on this clone: As yet, its antigen is unknown. Relative to the germline gene, one junction end is altered; a read error may explain this.

The chain recombines TRBV3-1 (or the pseudogene TRBV3-2) with TRBJ2-7, with D uncertain. Sequences were derived from peripheral blood, sampled 28 days after the second AZD1222 dose. The clonotype originates from an adult who received the AZD1222 COVID-19 vaccine. CDR3 loop: CASSQGLRGQHF. CDR3 bases: TGTGCCAGCAGCCAAGGTTTGCGTGGGCAGCACTTC.